The 20 T cell receptor beta chains in this list originate from one sample, sequenced in a study of response to subunit inactivated influenza vaccine. TCRdb reprocessed the RT-PCR reads with MiXCR, giving one entry per CDR3 protein. The repertoire holds roughly 760,000 distinct CDR3 sequences, with less than 25% as singletons. The material sequenced was PBMCs from blood, taken 5 days after vaccination. These receptors were collected from a man aged 50 to 59 who received an inactivated influenza vaccine.

The chain joins TRBV6-5 to TRBJ1-5; D is possibly TRBD1 (5 bases). Germline V lookup: CDR1 MNHEY, CDR2 SVGAGI. This CDR3 has 16 amino acids. V lost 4 bases and J lost 1, with 14 bases in between. CDR3 coding DNA: TGTGCCAGCAGTTGGGGGACCTTGGGGAGCAATCAGCCCCAGCATTTT. Translated, it gives CASSWGTLGSNQPQHF.

This clonotype occurred a few times. The chain recombines TRBV10-3 with TRBJ2-1; 7 bases map to TRBD1. This CDR3 contains 14 residues. From germline, CDR1 is ENHRY and CDR2 SYGVKD. V was pared by 2 bases and J by 5 bases, with 3 bases of the junction left unmatched. The CDR3 here is CAISEDRANNEQFF. The CDR3 DNA reads TGTGCCATCAGTGAGGACAGGGCCAACAATGAGCAGTTCTTC.

This clonotype was seen at least ten times. J is TRBJ2-1 and V is TRBV24-1, with D perhaps matching TRBD1 or TRBD2 (5 bases each). The CDR3 has 15 amino acids. The V and J ends lost 2 bases and 5 bases respectively, with 12 bases between them. Germline-derived CDR1 and CDR2 are KGHDR and SFDVKD. The CDR3 DNA is TGTGCCACCAGTGATTGGGGGAAAGGACACAATGAGCAGTTCTTC. It is translated as CATSDWGKGHNEQFF.

This clonotype was detected a few times. The CDR3, as DNA: TGCAGTGGGGGGGTAGTCCCCTTTCAAGAGACCCAGTACTTC. Residues: CSGGVVPFQETQYF. The chain employs TRBV20-1 and TRBJ2-5; D is perhaps TRBD2 (6 bases). The CDR3 is 14 amino acids. CDR1 DFQATT and CDR2 SNEGSKA come from the germline V gene (reference sequence). The V gene lost 7 bases and the J gene lost 2 bases, with 17 bases spanning the gap.

The chain joins TRBV3-1 to TRBJ1-1; TRBD1 matches at 9 bases. Germline CDR1 and CDR2: LGHDT and YNNKEL (reference sequence). There are 12 residues in the CDR3. The ends lost 4 bases at V and 11 bases at J; junction bases unmatched: 5. The CDR3 bases are TGTGCCAGCAGCCGCTTGGACAGGGGTGCTTTCTTT. Translation gives CASSRLDRGAFF.

The table lists this clonotype with a few counts. The chain is built from TRBV7-2 and TRBJ2-1, with 7 bases identical to TRBD1. The CDR3 runs 16 residues. The V segment lost 4 bases and the J segment 4 bases; nucleotides outside the gene matches: 10. Germline V CDR1 and CDR2: SGHTA, FQGNSA. The CDR3 nucleotides are TGTGCCAGCAGCTCTCTTACCGGGACAGCGTACAATGAGCAGTTCTTC. It yields the protein CASSSLTGTAYNEQFF.

This chain links TRBV6-1 with TRBJ1-5; 7 nucleotides align to TRBD1. The CDR3 is 14 amino acids. Germline lookup yields CDR1 MNHNS and CDR2 SASEGT. The junction had 9 bases not matched to a gene; V was cut back by 6 bases and J by 7 bases. The CDR3 nucleotides read TGTGCCAGCAGCCAGAGACAGGGTACCCAGCCCCAGCATTTT. It codes for CASSQRQGTQPQHF.

Only a few counts were recorded for this clonotype. This chain links TRBV20-1 with TRBJ2-1, with 14 bases aligning to TRBD2. This CDR3 contains 16 residues. Germline assignment: CDR1 DFQATT and CDR2 SNEGSKA (reference sequence). The ends lost 4 bases at V and 2 bases at J; junction bases unmatched: 4. The CDR3 DNA reads as TGCAGTGCTAAGGGACTAGCGGGAGTAACCTACAATGAGCAGTTCTTC. It yields the protein CSAKGLAGVTYNEQFF.

CDR3 residues: CASSQGVLGSSNTGELFF. CDR3 sequence (DNA): TGCGCCAGCAGCCAAGGGGTGCTCGGCTCATCGAACACCGGGGAGCTGTTTTTT. The V and J genes are TRBV4-3 and TRBJ2-2; no reliable D call. From germline, CDR1 is LGHNA and CDR2 YSLEER. This CDR3 is built from 18 residues. Deletions cut 1 base from V and 0 bases from J, with 15 bases between.

Many counts were recorded for this clonotype. The chain links TRBV9 to TRBJ2-7; 9 positions match TRBD1. This CDR3 has 15 residues. V was pared by 1 base and J by 6 bases, with 8 bases of the junction left unmatched. CDR1 SGDLS and CDR2 YYNGEE come from the germline V gene. CDR3 sequence (DNA): TGTGCCAGCAGCGTAAGCCCGGGACAGGGCTTCGAGCAGTACTTC. This gives the protein CASSVSPGQGFEQYF.

The V gene is TRBV4-3, the J gene TRBJ1-1; tentatively, D is TRBD1 (5 bases). The germline CDR1 and CDR2 sequences are LGHNA and YSLEER. The CDR3 has 14 residues. V was cut by 0 bases and J by 4 bases, with 9 bases left in between. The DNA of the CDR3 is TGCGCCAGCAGCCAAGATCCAGGGAGCACTGAAGCTTTCTTT. It encodes CASSQDPGSTEAFF.

This clonotype was counted a few times. This rearrangement joins TRBV20-1 to TRBJ2-1; no reliable D call. This CDR3 is 11 amino acids long. Germline V gives CDR1 DFQATT, CDR2 SNEGSKA (reference sequence). The CDR3 loop is CSGSSYNEQFF. CDR3 DNA sequence: TGCTCCGGTTCCTCCTACAATGAGCAGTTCTTC.

There are a few counts of this clonotype. V and J are TRBV5-6 and TRBJ2-1; D unresolved. The V end lost 0 bases, the J end lost 5 bases, and 12 bases lay between the germline ends. The CDR3 is 15 amino acids. CDR1 and CDR2 (germline): SGHDT, YYEEEE. The CDR3 DNA reads TGTGCCAGCAGCTTGGATGGGCCGCTGGACAATGAGCAGTTCTTC. Amino acids: CASSLDGPLDNEQFF.

The chain couples TRBV10-3 to TRBJ1-3, with D uncertain. CDR1 is ENHRY and CDR2 is SYGVKD in the germline V gene. The CDR3 runs 14 residues. Trimming stripped 3 bases from V and 0 bases from J, with 6 bases between. CDR3 residues: CAISDGNSGNTIYF. CDR3 bases: TGTGCCATCAGTGACGGGAACTCTGGAAACACCATATATTTT.

The V and J genes are TRBV12-3 or TRBV12-4 and TRBJ2-1, with no clear D. The V gene lost 5 bases and the J gene lost 4 bases, with 12 bases spanning the gap. The CDR3 consists of 14 residues. The CDR3 loop reads CASSPHLEYNEQFF. CDR3 in DNA: TGTGCCAGCAGTCCCCACCTAGAATACAATGAGCAGTTCTTC.

This chain connects TRBV7-2 to TRBJ2-1; 8 nucleotides agree with TRBD2. The CDR3 sequence is 16 residues long. Germline V lookup: CDR1 SGHTA, CDR2 FQGNSA. V shed 1 base, J shed 3 bases, and the junction held 5 bases outside the gene matches. The CDR3: CASSLGGSGNYNEQFF. Written as DNA, the CDR3 is TGTGCCAGCAGCTTAGGCGGTAGCGGGAACTACAATGAGCAGTTCTTC. The full variable domain, its missing parts supplied by reference TRBV7-2 and TRBJ2-1, is GAGVSQSPSNKVTEKGKDVELRCDPISGHTALYWYRQSLGQGLEFLIYFQGNSAPDKSGLPSDRFSAERTGGSVSTLTIQRTQQEDSAVYLCASSLGGSGNYNEQFFGPGTRLTVL.

This clonotype has at least ten counts. The chain uses TRBV3-1 and TRBJ2-5; D not certain. Germline CDR1 LGHDT, CDR2 YNNKEL (reference sequence). The CDR3 has 15 amino acids. V shed 0 bases and J shed 1 base, with 9 bases lying between them. CDR3 bases: TGTGCCAGCAGCCAAGATAGTGGTTCCCAAGAGACCCAGTACTTC. Encoded protein: CASSQDSGSQETQYF.

This clonotype was observed a few times. The chain carries TRBV3-1 and TRBJ1-1; D possibly corresponds to TRBD1 (6 bases). Trimming cost V 2 bases and J 11 bases, with 18 bases left between them. This CDR3 is 14 amino acids long. Germline V CDR1 and CDR2: LGHDT, YNNKEL (reference sequence). The CDR3, as DNA: TGTGCCAGCAGCCAAACAACAGGGAAGGTTAGTGCTTTCTTT. This sequence encodes CASSQTTGKVSAFF. Drawing the rest from reference TRBV3-1 and TRBJ1-1, the complete variable domain is DTAVSQTPKYLVTQMGNDKSIKCEQNLGHDTMYWYKQDSKKFLKIMFSYNNKELIINETVPNRFSPKSPDKAHLNLHINSLELGDSAVYFCASSQTTGKVSAFFGQGTRLTVV.

As DNA, the CDR3 is TGTGCCAGCTCACCACGGATGGGTTGGGGAGAGCAGTACTTC. Translating it yields CASSPRMGWGEQYF. The gene calls are TRBV18 and TRBJ2-7; D call uncertain. The ends were cut back, 1 base at V and 7 bases at J, with 14 bases in the middle. Germline CDR1 is KGHSH and CDR2 is LQKENI. The CDR3 is 14 amino acids.

This clonotype was seen ten or more times. This chain connects TRBV4-3 to TRBJ2-1; TRBD2 agrees at 7 bases. V was pared by 0 bases and J by 10 bases, with 12 bases of the junction left unmatched. Germline V gene lookup returns CDR1 LGHNA and CDR2 YSLEER. This CDR3 has 16 residues. DNA of the CDR3: TGCGCCAGCAGCCAAGAGGGGGGACTAACCCCCATCGAGCAGTTCTTC. It yields the protein CASSQEGGLTPIEQFF.